The 31 T cell receptor beta chains reported below all come from one sample, sequenced in a study of PD-L1 blockade in urothelial cancer. Method: immunoSEQ multiplex PCR; TCRdb's copy keeps in-frame clones and lacks some. This sample carries about 43,000 clones, about nine tenths of them seen once, and the ten largest clones take 3.9%. This specimen was PBMCs, taken around atezolizumab (anti-PD-L1) treatment. The receptors derive from an elderly man with urothelial cancer.

In this sample, this clone turned up a few times. CDR3 protein: CATSRDQGDRETQYF. The DNA of the CDR3 is TGTGCCACCAGCAGAGATCAAGGGGACAGAGAGACCCAGTACTTC. This rearrangement joins TRBV15 to TRBJ2-5; 7 nucleotides agree with TRBD1. V gave up 0 bases and J gave up 4 bases; unmatched junction bases: 5. The CDR3 spans 15 residues. CDR1 and CDR2 from the germline V gene are LNHNV and YYDKDF (reference sequence).

The genes are TRBV5-1 and TRBJ2-1; no clear D gene. The CDR3 sequence is 16 residues long. The germline V and J ends were trimmed by 0 bases and 3 bases, with 13 bases remaining between them. Per germline, CDR1 SGHRS and CDR2 YFSETQ. In nucleotides, the CDR3 is TGCGCCAGCAGCTTGGGTAGCCCCGCCTTCTACAATGAGCAGTTCTTC. Translated: CASSLGSPAFYNEQFF.

The chain combines TRBV19 with TRBJ1-3; weak D call: TRBD1 (6 bases). This CDR3 contains 17 residues. Trimming took 6 bases from V and 3 from J, leaving 21 bases between them. The germline V gene has CDR1 LNHDA and CDR2 SQIVND (reference sequence). The CDR3 protein is CASSDDGRGVFGNTIYF. The CDR3 DNA reads TGTGCCAGTAGCGACGATGGCAGGGGAGTATTTGGAAACACCATATATTTT.

The chain links TRBV6-5 to TRBJ1-1, with 7 bases fitting TRBD1. This CDR3 is 11 amino acids long. Germline V gives CDR1 MNHEY, CDR2 SVGAGI. The junction had 6 bases not matched to a gene; V was cut back by 6 bases and J by 11 bases. The CDR3 reads CASSYGQEAFF. The CDR3 DNA sequence: TGTGCCAGCAGCTACGGACAGGAGGCTTTCTTT.

The gene calls are TRBV4-1 and TRBJ2-2; TRBD2 agrees at 8 bases. CDR1 is MGHRA and CDR2 is YSYEKL in the germline V gene. CDR3 length equals 16 residues. J was trimmed by 4 bases and V by 0 bases; bases with no gene match: 4. CDR3 sequence reads: CASSQEGTRPTGELFF. The CDR3 DNA reads as TGCGCCAGCAGCCAAGAAGGGACTAGACCCACCGGGGAGCTGTTTTTT.

V usage is TRBV11-2 and J usage is TRBJ2-3; D may match TRBD1 or TRBD2 (5 bases each). Looked up from germline, CDR1 is SGHAT and CDR2 is FQNNGV. V lost 5 bases and J lost 1, with 19 bases in between. The CDR3 spans 17 residues. The CDR3 spells CASSLGVSSPRTDTQYF. CDR3 coding DNA: TGTGCCAGCAGCCTAGGGGTCTCTAGCCCCCGCACAGATACGCAGTATTTT.

In its sample, this clone was seen a few times. This chain uses TRBV5-5 with TRBJ1-5; D may be TRBD1 (5 bases). V gave up 4 bases and J gave up 3 bases, with 11 bases separating them. Germline assignment: CDR1 SGHKS and CDR2 YYEKEE (reference sequence). This CDR3 contains 14 residues. The CDR3 DNA reads TGTGCCAGCAGCCCGGAGGGGTACAATCAGCCCCAGCATTTT. It encodes CASSPEGYNQPQHF.

This sequence joins TRBV7-9 and TRBJ1-2; 9 nucleotides line up with TRBD1. CDR1 SEHNR and CDR2 FQNEAQ come from the germline V gene (reference sequence). This CDR3 spans 14 amino acids. J lost 7 bases, V lost 5 bases, and 8 bases had no gene match. CDR3 bases: TGTGCCAGCAGCGACACAGGGGGCGAGCCTGGCTACACCTTC. Its translation is CASSDTGGEPGYTF.

This chain joins TRBV28 and TRBJ2-2; perhaps TRBD1 as D (6 bases). Trimming took off 7 bases at V and 7 bases at J, with 19 bases between the two ends. CDR1 is MDHEN, CDR2 SYDVKM, per germline. The CDR3 sequence is 15 residues long. CDR3 nucleotide sequence: TGTGCCAGCACCTTTATGGGGCAGGGGAACGGGGAGCTGTTTTTT. This sequence encodes CASTFMGQGNGELFF.

The rearrangement links TRBV7-9 to TRBJ2-1; 9 positions agree with TRBD2. The V gene end was trimmed by 4 bases and the J gene end by 6 bases; junction bases not matched to a gene: 10. This CDR3 comprises 16 residues. Germline CDR1 and CDR2: SEHNR and FQNEAQ (reference sequence). In nucleotides, the CDR3 is TGTGCCAGCAGCTCCCCAGCGGGAGGCCTATCCAATGAGCAGTTCTTC. It codes for CASSSPAGGLSNEQFF.

The gene calls are TRBV29-1 and TRBJ2-7, with 10 nucleotides matching TRBD2. The CDR3 is 13 residues long. The germline V gene encodes CDR1 SQVTM and CDR2 ANQGSEA. J lost 0 bases, V lost 6 bases, and 2 bases had no gene match. Here the CDR3 DNA reads TGCAGCGTACTAGCGGGAAGCTCCTACGAGCAGTACTTC. It codes for CSVLAGSSYEQYF.

The J gene is TRBJ2-5, the V gene TRBV5-1, with 11 bases fitting TRBD1. The junction had 8 bases not matched to a gene; V was cut back by 0 bases and J by 1 base. The length of the CDR3 is 18 residues. Germline CDR1 reads SGHRS; CDR2 reads YFSETQ. The CDR3 DNA reads as TGCGCCAGCAGCTTGGTTGGGACAGGGGGTCCACTCCAAGAGACCCAGTACTTC. Its translation is CASSLVGTGGPLQETQYF.

This clone has only one observation. The chain couples TRBV19 to TRBJ1-3; D is unresolved. The CDR3 runs 13 residues. Per the germline V gene, CDR1 is LNHDA and CDR2 is SQIVND (reference sequence). V was trimmed by 6 bases and J by 0 bases, leaving 6 bases between them. The CDR3 bases are TGTGCCAGTAGACAGTTCTCTGGAAACACCATATATTTT. This translates into CASRQFSGNTIYF. Using reference TRBV19 and TRBJ1-3 for the parts outside the CDR3, the full variable domain is DGGITQSPKYLFRKEGQNVTLSCEQNLNHDAMYWYRQDPGQGLRLIYYSQIVNDFQKGDIAEGYSVSREKKESFPLTVTSAQKNPTAFYLCASRQFSGNTIYFGEGSWLTVV.

The V and J genes are TRBV30 and TRBJ2-7, with 12 bases lining up with TRBD2. Trimming cost V 2 bases and J 5 bases; bases outside gene matches: 4. Germline CDR1 reads GTSNPN; CDR2 reads SVGIG (reference sequence). The CDR3 runs 14 residues. The CDR3 DNA reads as TGTGCCTGGAGTCCACTAGCGGGAGGAGACGAGCAGTACTTC. Its translation: CAWSPLAGGDEQYF.

The V and J genes are TRBV5-1 and TRBJ2-7, with D possibly being TRBD2 (6 bases). Between the trimmed V and J ends, which lost 1 base and 7 bases, there was a span of 12 bases. The CDR3 runs 13 residues. The germline V gene encodes CDR1 SGHRS and CDR2 YFSETQ. Here the CDR3 reads CASSLSPGEEQYF. CDR3 sequence (DNA): TGCGCCAGCAGCTTGTCTCCGGGGGAGGAGCAGTACTTC.

The V call is TRBV6-1, the J call TRBJ2-3, with D possibly being TRBD1 (5 bases). Deletions cut 1 base from V and 4 bases from J, with 9 bases between. Germline CDR1 MNHNS, CDR2 SASEGT. The CDR3 is made up of 14 amino acids. For the CDR3, the DNA is TGTGCCAGCAGTGAAGGGTTAGGGGCAGATACGCAGTATTTT. Amino acid sequence: CASSEGLGADTQYF.

This clone was recorded once. The rearrangement joins TRBV28 to TRBJ2-2; TRBD2 matches 9 bases. V lost 4 bases and J lost 5; bases outside the gene matches: 5. The germline gives CDR1 MDHEN, CDR2 SYDVKM. The CDR3 has 15 residues. As DNA, the CDR3 is TGTGCCAGCAGTTCCAGCGGGAGGAAAACCGGGGAGCTGTTTTTT. Its protein product is CASSSSGRKTGELFF.

The chain links TRBV12-2 to TRBJ1-3; no check of the table's D call, TRBD1, against the DNA was made. TRBV12-2 is noted as a pseudogene. This CDR3 contains 14 residues. The CDR3 bases are TGTGCAAGTCCCTTAAGGGGGCTCGGAAACACCATATATTTT. This translates into CASPLRGLGNTIYF.

The CDR3 nucleotides read TGTGCCAGCAGCCGCATGACGGGGAACACTGAAGCTTTCTTT. Its protein product is CASSRMTGNTEAFF. This sequence joins TRBV7-9 and TRBJ1-1; D not certain. The V gene's germline CDR1 is SEHNR and CDR2 FQNEAQ (reference sequence). The CDR3 runs to 14 residues. The V end was cut by 5 bases, the J end by 1 base, with 11 bases between.

The chain uses TRBV29-1 and TRBJ1-5; weak D call: TRBD1 (6 bases). The CDR3 is made up of 13 amino acids. Trimming took off 4 bases at V and 7 bases at J, with 14 bases between the two ends. In germline, CDR1 is SQVTM, CDR2 ANQGSEA. The CDR3 bases are TGCAGCGTTGGGGGGGGCAGGGAACAGCCCCAGCATTTT. The encoded protein is CSVGGGREQPQHF.

The J gene is TRBJ2-7, the V gene TRBV29-1; 10 bases align to TRBD2. Trimming removed 3 bases from V and 9 bases from J; junction bases left unmatched: 5. This CDR3 has 12 residues. Germline V lookup: CDR1 SQVTM, CDR2 ANQGSEA. CDR3 region: CSVELAGVGQYF. DNA of the CDR3: TGCAGCGTTGAGCTAGCGGGAGTGGGGCAGTACTTC.

For the CDR3, the DNA is TGTGCCTGGAGCCCGGACACTAACTATGGCTACACCTTC. Translated: CAWSPDTNYGYTF. The chain has TRBV30 and TRBJ1-2; D possibly corresponds to TRBD1 (5 bases). In germline, CDR1 is GTSNPN, CDR2 SVGIG (reference sequence). V was shortened by 3 bases and J by 0 bases, with 8 bases between the two germline ends. CDR3 length: 13 residues. Variable domain in full (rest from reference TRBV30 and TRBJ1-2): SQTIHQWPATLVQPVGSPLSLECTVEGTSNPNLYWYRQAAGRGLQLLFYSVGIGQISSEVPQNLSASRPQDRQFILSSKKLLLSDSGFYLCAWSPDTNYGYTFGSGTRLTVV.

Concerning this clone itself: The junction departs from the called germline gene at one end, perhaps through a read error. The CDR3 coding sequence is TGTGCCAGCTCACCAGGGTCGGCCCAGGGAAGGGACTTC. Protein product: CASSPGSAQGRDF. V gene TRBV18 combines with J gene TRBJ2-7; weak D call: TRBD1 (5 bases). Germline values: CDR1 KGHSH, CDR2 LQKENI. The CDR3 is 13 residues long.

This chain uses TRBV29-1 with TRBJ2-2, with TRBD2 identical over 9 bases. Trimming removed 4 bases from V and 4 bases from J; junction bases left unmatched: 7. This CDR3 contains 15 residues. Germline assignment: CDR1 SQVTM and CDR2 ANQGSEA. CDR3 amino acids: CSVGFPGLATGELFF. CDR3 nucleotide sequence: TGCAGCGTTGGGTTTCCGGGACTAGCCACCGGGGAGCTGTTTTTT.

The chain couples TRBV5-1 to TRBJ1-4; 7 bases agree with TRBD1. Germline CDR1 and CDR2: SGHRS and YFSETQ. Trimming removed 5 bases from V and 4 bases from J; junction bases left unmatched: 8. The CDR3 covers 15 residues. The CDR3 coding sequence is TGCGCCAGCAGTCGAGACAGGGCGGTTAATGAAAAACTGTTTTTT. It is translated as CASSRDRAVNEKLFF.

This clone was seen only a few times. The V gene is TRBV2, the J gene TRBJ1-1; 7 positions agree with TRBD1. J was trimmed by 4 bases and V by 4 bases; bases with no gene match: 6. The length of the CDR3 is 14 residues. Germline V lookup: CDR1 SNHLY, CDR2 FYNNEI. In DNA form, the CDR3 reads TGTGCCAGCAGTGGACAGGGTGAGGCCACTGAAGCTTTCTTT. This gives the protein CASSGQGEATEAFF.

The chain has TRBV5-4 and TRBJ1-1, with D perhaps TRBD1 (6 bases). Germline assignment: CDR1 SGHNT and CDR2 YYREEE (reference sequence). The CDR3 length is 13 residues. V lost 4 bases, J lost 3 bases, and 10 bases lay in between. CDR3 DNA sequence: TGTGCCAGCAGCCCTGGACAGCACACTGAAGCTTTCTTT. Translation gives CASSPGQHTEAFF.

V usage is TRBV9 and J usage is TRBJ1-5, with D perhaps matching TRBD1 (5 bases). This CDR3 is built from 16 residues. Germline V gives CDR1 SGDLS, CDR2 YYNGEE. Trimming stripped 2 bases from V and 8 bases from J, with 20 bases between. The CDR3 protein is CASSVGGVRDGEPQHF. CDR3 in DNA: TGTGCCAGCAGCGTTGGGGGGGTTAGGGATGGGGAGCCCCAGCATTTT.

The chain joins TRBV11-3 to TRBJ2-1, with 8 bases aligning to TRBD1. The germline V gene has CDR1 SGHNT and CDR2 YENEEA. V gave up 5 bases and J gave up 5 bases; unmatched junction bases: 5. The CDR3 has 14 residues. The CDR3 here is CASSLYRGNNEQFF. The CDR3 region has the DNA TGTGCCAGCAGCCTGTACAGGGGGAACAATGAGCAGTTCTTC.

This clone has a handful of counts. The rearrangement links TRBV19 to TRBJ1-2; D remains ambiguous. The V gene lost 7 bases and the J gene lost 6 bases, with 15 bases spanning the gap. The CDR3 loop spans 13 amino acids. Germline-derived CDR1 and CDR2 are LNHDA and SQIVND (reference sequence). CDR3 coding DNA: TGTGCCAGTATTAGGGAGGGAGGCAATGGCTACACCTTC. Its translation: CASIREGGNGYTF.

V gene TRBV12-5 combines with J gene TRBJ2-3; 9 bases are a match to TRBD2. Germline CDR1 LGHNT, CDR2 FRNRAP. Trimming removed 5 bases from V and 5 bases from J; junction bases left unmatched: 5. The CDR3 extends over 14 amino acids. CDR3 in DNA: TGTGCTAGTGGTGGGAGCGGGAGGAAAGATACGCAGTATTTT. The encoded protein is CASGGSGRKDTQYF.